What follows are 25 T cell receptor beta chains derived from one specimen sequenced in a study of T cells in localized non-small cell lung cancer. This table comes from immunoSEQ multiplex PCR, and its TCRdb copy is limited to in-frame clones, with some not included. The sample lists several thousand clones; roughly nine tenths were seen once. The source material was peripheral blood, sampled before any cancer treatment. The receptors were gathered from an older female donor with stage II squamous cell lung carcinoma.

This clone was observed a single time. This sequence joins TRBV27 and TRBJ2-7, with 10 nucleotides matching TRBD1. The CDR3 covers 16 residues. V trimming: 4 bases; J trimming: 7 bases; junction bases outside the gene matches: 13. CDR1 is MNHEY, CDR2 SMNVEV, per germline (reference sequence). The CDR3 DNA sequence: TGTGCCAGCAGTTCCCGCCCCGACAGGGGGCGTCTAGAGCAGTACTTC. It is translated as CASSSRPDRGRLEQYF.

This chain links TRBV15 with TRBJ1-2, with TRBD1 matching over 7 bases. The CDR3 covers 14 residues. The germline V gene has CDR1 LNHNV and CDR2 YYDKDF (reference sequence). V lost 3 bases and J lost 8; bases outside the gene matches: 9. As DNA, the CDR3 is TGTGCCACCAGCAGGGGAGAGAGGGGGCAAGGCTACACCTTC. It codes for CATSRGERGQGYTF.

CDR3 in amino acids: CASSLASAGVDTQYF. DNA of the CDR3: TGTGCCAGCAGCTTAGCCTCTGCAGGGGTCGATACGCAGTATTTT. The V and J genes are TRBV7-6 and TRBJ2-3, with D possibly being TRBD1 (6 bases). The length of the CDR3 is 15 residues. Looked up from germline, CDR1 is SGHVS and CDR2 is FNYEAQ. The V end lost 0 bases, the J end lost 6 bases, and 13 bases lay between the germline ends.

This clone was counted once. CDR3 bases: TGTGCCAGCAGTCCCCCGGGACAGGGAGACAATGAGCAGTTCTTC. The encoded protein is CASSPPGQGDNEQFF. This chain uses TRBV6-7 with TRBJ2-1; 9 bases match TRBD1. TRBV6-7 carries the ORF label, with uncertain function. The J segment lost 5 bases and the V segment lost 5 bases, leaving 7 bases of the junction unmatched. The CDR3 has 15 amino acids.

The CDR3 spells CASSLLTGTGINTIYF. DNA of the CDR3: TGTGCCAGTAGTCTCTTAACCGGGACAGGGATAAACACCATATATTTT. The V call is TRBV19, the J call TRBJ1-3; 9 bases match TRBD1. Germline CDR1 and CDR2: LNHDA and SQIVND (reference sequence). CDR3 length: 16 residues. V was clipped by 5 bases and J by 6 bases; unmatched bases: 11. The whole variable domain, remainder taken from reference TRBV19 and TRBJ1-3, is DGGITQSPKYLFRKEGQNVTLSCEQNLNHDAMYWYRQDPGQGLRLIYYSQIVNDFQKGDIAEGYSVSREKKESFPLTVTSAQKNPTAFYLCASSLLTGTGINTIYFGEGSWLTVV.

This chain uses TRBV6-1 with TRBJ1-2, with D unclear. CDR3 length equals 11 residues. Trimming took 4 bases from V and 6 from J, leaving 6 bases between them. The germline V gene encodes CDR1 MNHNS and CDR2 SASEGT. Here the CDR3 reads CASSAKDGYTF. The DNA of the CDR3 is TGTGCCAGCAGTGCAAAGGATGGCTACACCTTC.

The gene calls are TRBV19 and TRBJ1-1; the D gene is possibly TRBD1 (5 bases). The CDR3 covers 13 residues. V was shortened by 4 bases and J by 0 bases, with 6 bases between the two germline ends. Germline V gene sequence: CDR1 LNHDA, CDR2 SQIVND (reference sequence). CDR3 nucleotides: TGTGCCAGTAGTAGGACACTGAACACTGAAGCTTTCTTT. This encodes CASSRTLNTEAFF.

This clone has more than one count but fewer than ten. CDR3 DNA sequence: TGTGCCAGCAGCGCGGATCTCAAGAGCTCTGGAAACACCATATATTTT. It codes for CASSADLKSSGNTIYF. V is TRBV5-6 and J is TRBJ1-3; no clear D. From germline, CDR1 is SGHDT and CDR2 YYEEEE. The CDR3 extends over 16 amino acids. The V and J ends lost 4 bases and 0 bases respectively, with 14 bases between them.

The rearrangement uses TRBV30 and TRBJ1-2; D call uncertain. Germline lookup yields CDR1 GTSNPN and CDR2 SVGIG (reference sequence). Trimming left V 2 bases short and J 7 bases short, with 17 bases between. CDR3 size: 14 residues. For the CDR3, the DNA is TGTGCCTGGAGTATTCAGAGCCCCTTTGGTGGCTACACCTTC. Encoded protein: CAWSIQSPFGGYTF.

This rearrangement joins TRBV5-1 to TRBJ2-3; no firm D call. Germline V CDR1 and CDR2: SGHRS, YFSETQ. V was cut by 5 bases and J by 2 bases, with 6 bases left in between. CDR3 size: 12 residues. CDR3 loop: CASRLNTDTQYF. DNA of the CDR3: TGCGCCAGCAGGCTGAACACAGATACGCAGTATTTT. Combining the CDR3 with reference TRBV5-1 and TRBJ2-3 gives the whole variable domain KAGVTQTPRYLIKTRGQQVTLSCSPISGHRSVSWYQQTPGQGLQFLFEYFSETQRNKGNFPGRFSGRQFSNSRSEMNVSTLELGDSALYLCASRLNTDTQYFGPGTRLTVL.

V gene TRBV2 combines with J gene TRBJ2-2; maybe TRBD1 (6 bases). The V and J ends lost 6 bases and 6 bases respectively, with 14 bases between them. Germline V CDR1 and CDR2: SNHLY, FYNNEI. This CDR3 has 14 residues. The DNA for the CDR3 is TGTGCCAGCAGGGGGTCTACAGGGCCCGGGGAGCTGTTTTTT. This translates into CASRGSTGPGELFF.

The chain uses TRBV25-1 and TRBJ1-1; 7 bases fit TRBD1. J gave up 1 base and V 4 bases, and 3 bases lay outside the gene matches. From germline, CDR1 is MGHDK and CDR2 SYGVNS. This CDR3 is built from 14 residues. The CDR3 region has the DNA TGTGCCAGCAGTGGGACAGGAGAGAACACTGAAGCTTTCTTT. Protein: CASSGTGENTEAFF.

The gene calls are TRBV7-8 and TRBJ2-1; 9 bases align to TRBD1. The junction had 8 bases not matched to a gene; V was cut back by 5 bases and J by 3 bases. CDR1 is SGHVS and CDR2 is FQNEAQ in the germline V gene. CDR3 length: 16 amino acids. Here the CDR3 reads CASSPRPTGGYNEQFF. In nucleotides, the CDR3 is TGTGCCAGCAGCCCCCGCCCGACAGGGGGCTACAATGAGCAGTTCTTC.

The chain recombines TRBV7-9 with TRBJ2-1; 13 bases are a match to TRBD2. Trimming took 1 base from V and 7 from J; bases not matched to a gene: 1. Looked up from germline, CDR1 is SEHNR and CDR2 is FQNEAQ (reference sequence). The CDR3 contains 15 residues. DNA for the CDR3: TGTGCCAGCAGCTTAGGGGGACTAGCGGGGAATGAGCAGTTCTTC. Protein product: CASSLGGLAGNEQFF. Complete variable domain (other parts from reference TRBV7-9 and TRBJ2-1): DTGVSQNPRHKITKRGQNVTFRCDPISEHNRLYWYRQTLGQGPEFLTYFQNEAQLEKSRLLSDRFSAERPKGSFSTLEIQRTEQGDSAMYLCASSLGGLAGNEQFFGPGTRLTVL.

V gene TRBV5-1 combines with J gene TRBJ1-2; TRBD1 aligns across 9 bases. J lost 6 bases, V lost 4 bases, and 7 bases had no gene match. CDR3 size: 14 residues. CDR1 is SGHRS, CDR2 YFSETQ, per germline. CDR3 nucleotide sequence: TGCGCCAGCAGCCAGGGACAGGGTGGAGATGGCTACACCTTC. It is translated as CASSQGQGGDGYTF.

The rearrangement links TRBV2 to TRBJ1-2; D possibly corresponds to TRBD1 (6 bases). The CDR3 totals 14 residues. Germline CDR1 SNHLY, CDR2 FYNNEI. V was cut by 8 bases and J by 6 bases, with 19 bases left in between. CDR3: CASEYRTVSDGYTF. The CDR3 region has the DNA TGTGCCAGCGAGTATAGGACAGTCTCTGATGGCTACACCTTC.

The chain carries TRBV28 and TRBJ2-7, with 7 bases matching TRBD1. The CDR3 is 15 amino acids. Germline V gene sequence: CDR1 MDHEN, CDR2 SYDVKM. Trimming cost V 4 bases and J 3 bases; bases outside gene matches: 9. The CDR3 loop is CASSSGDSKNYEQYV. In nucleotides, the CDR3 is TGTGCCAGCAGTTCCGGGGACAGCAAAAACTACGAGCAGTACGTC.

This chain links TRBV6-5 with TRBJ1-3; TRBD1 agrees at 8 bases. CDR3 length equals 15 residues. V shed 3 bases, J shed 4 bases, and the junction held 5 bases outside the gene matches. Germline V gene data show CDR1 as MNHEY and CDR2 as SVGAGI. The CDR3 region has the DNA TGTGCCAGCAGTTATCAGGGGGCGGAAGGAAACACCATATATTTT. This translates into CASSYQGAEGNTIYF.

V is TRBV18 and J is TRBJ1-2; the D is unclear. Germline loops: CDR1 KGHSH, CDR2 LQKENI. V dropped 0 bases and J dropped 4 bases, with 6 bases sitting between them. The CDR3 covers 13 residues. In DNA, the CDR3 is TGTGCCAGCTCACCACCGGAACTCTATGGCTACACCTTC. Translated: CASSPPELYGYTF.

The chain links TRBV7-8 to TRBJ1-2; 9 bases align to TRBD1. This CDR3 comprises 15 residues. Germline V gene data show CDR1 as SGHVS and CDR2 as FQNEAQ. J lost 9 bases, V lost 6 bases, and 14 bases had no gene match. The CDR3 here is CASSSVGQGSRSYTF. The CDR3, as DNA: TGTGCCAGCAGTTCCGTGGGACAGGGTTCGCGGAGCTACACCTTC. The variable domain in full, with the rest retrieved from reference TRBV7-8 and TRBJ1-2, is GAGVSQSPRYKVAKRGQDVALRCDPISGHVSLFWYQQALGQGPEFLTYFQNEAQLDKSGLPSDRFFAERPEGSVSTLKIQRTQQEDSAVYLCASSSVGQGSRSYTFGSGTRLTVV.

This clone was observed a handful of times. This chain connects TRBV2 to TRBJ1-5, with D unresolved. The CDR3 is 13 residues long. The V end lost 7 bases, the J end lost 0 bases, and 7 bases lay between the germline ends. The germline CDR1 and CDR2 sequences are SNHLY and FYNNEI. The CDR3 region has the DNA TGTGCCAGCACCAGAGATAGCAATCAGCCCCAGCATTTT. Translated: CASTRDSNQPQHF.

V is TRBV29-1 and J is TRBJ1-3; D is undetermined. CDR3 length equals 12 residues. Per germline, CDR1 SQVTM and CDR2 ANQGSEA. The V end lost 5 bases, the J end lost 0 bases, and 5 bases lay between the germline ends. The CDR3 region is CSVQSSGNTIYF. In DNA form, the CDR3 reads TGCAGCGTTCAGTCCTCTGGAAACACCATATATTTT.

This chain joins TRBV5-6 and TRBJ1-4; 7 bases match TRBD1. The J segment lost 11 bases and the V segment lost 4 bases, leaving 11 bases of the junction unmatched. This CDR3 is built from 14 residues. Germline assignment: CDR1 SGHDT and CDR2 YYEEEE. The CDR3 DNA reads as TGTGCCAGCAGCCCCGGGACAGCGTTCAGGAAACTGTTTTTT. Residues: CASSPGTAFRKLFF.

The chain joins TRBV21-1 to TRBJ1-2; TRBD1 is the table's D call, not checked against the DNA. TRBV21-1 is noted as a pseudogene. The CDR3 contains 15 residues. The CDR3 DNA sequence: TGTGCCAGCAGCAAACATCAGGGGGCTAACTATGGCTACACCTTC. Protein product: CASSKHQGANYGYTF.

This rearrangement joins TRBV28 to TRBJ1-3; a possible D gene is TRBD1 (6 bases). Looked up from germline, CDR1 is MDHEN and CDR2 is SYDVKM. CDR3 length: 17 residues. V was clipped by 2 bases and J by 3 bases, with 17 bases between them. In nucleotides, the CDR3 is TGTGCCAGCAGTTTAGCGGACAGTCAATACCTTGGAAACACCATATATTTT. Translation: CASSLADSQYLGNTIYF.